This T cell receptor beta chain is drawn from a study of shared clonotypes between healthy human individuals. Study conclusions and caveats: Naive subsets generally exceeded memory subsets in estimated richness. Researchers sampled only blood; tissue repertoires likely differ.

Every immunoSEQ plate was one replicate of a subset's evenly spread DNA. The table came from immunoSEQ multiplex PCR; TCRdb's copy has only in-frame clones and leaves some out. The repertoire has some 2.1 million clones, about 95% of them found once; the top ten carry more than 0.1%. As regards this clone: Its antigen remains unidentified.

Division of CD4+ cells produced a CD45RA+ naive subset and a CD45RA-negative memory subset. The CDR3 has 16 residues. Germline trimming cut 3 bases from V and 3 bases from J; bases unmatched to any gene: 9. Germline loops: CDR1 KGHSH, CDR2 LQKENI. The sample comprised naive CD4+ T cells sorted from blood. Subset here: CD45RA+ positively selected. The gene calls are TRBV18 and TRBJ1-2; TRBD1 agrees at 8 bases. The sequence was obtained from a young man in good health. The CDR3 DNA reads TGTGCCAGCTCACCGTTACAAGGGACAGGCGACTATGGCTACACCTTC. The encoded protein is CASSPLQGTGDYGYTF.